These 11 T cell receptor beta chains share one sample of origin, sequenced in a study of beta chain features in type 1 diabetes listed by TCRdb under 2018. The full study reports these points: Type 1 diabetes patients showed a moderate but significant shortening of TCRB CDR3 length in all four CD4+ subsets.

Receptor libraries were prepared by the immunoSEQ multiplex PCR assay. The High Capacity cDNA Reverse Transcription Kit was used to reverse transcribe all of the isolated RNA, meaning that expressed TCRB transcripts were what got sequenced. Drawn from immuneACCESS, this table holds only the in-frame rearrangements with V and J called that TCRdb kept. Clones are partly lost; checked studies trace under half to an unresolved V gene and leave the rest unexplained. Here the sample has 200,000 to 300,000 clones; approximately 10% occur a single time. Jointly, the top ten make up over 0.015% of the sample. Their antigen targets remain unknown. The sequenced sample was naive CD4+ T cells from blood. The cell subset or site label on this specimen signifies: true naive CD4+ T cells. The receptors were gathered from a man aged 30 to 39 with type 1 diabetes.

As concerns this clone: This sample includes further DNA sequences coding for the same CDR3. J is TRBJ1-2 and V is TRBV6-5; a possible D gene is TRBD1 (5 bases). The CDR3 is 14 residues long. Trimming stripped 0 bases from V and 1 base from J, with 6 bases between. Germline CDR1 MNHEY, CDR2 SVGAGI. The CDR3 sequence is CASSYSGGNYGYTF. The CDR3 nucleotides read TGTGCCAGCAGTTACTCGGGGGGTAACTATGGCTACACCTTC.

This clone showed up just a few times. This rearrangement joins TRBV7-2 to TRBJ1-1, with D unresolved. V was clipped by 5 bases and J by 6 bases, with 16 bases between them. The CDR3 spans 14 residues. Germline-derived CDR1 and CDR2 are SGHTA and FQGNSA. CDR3 sequence reads: CASSGSRARPEAFF. As DNA, the CDR3 is TGTGCCAGCAGCGGGAGTAGGGCGCGGCCTGAAGCTTTCTTT.

This clone has just a few counts. This rearrangement joins TRBV9 to TRBJ2-3; D remains unclear. The CDR3 is 16 amino acids. Germline lookup yields CDR1 SGDLS and CDR2 YYNGEE. V lost 0 bases and J 0 bases, leaving 11 bases between the germline ends. Here the CDR3 DNA reads TGTGCCAGCAGCGTAGGTACAGCCTCTAGCACAGATACGCAGTATTTT. Translated, it gives CASSVGTASSTDTQYF. Combining the CDR3 with reference TRBV9 and TRBJ2-3 gives the whole variable domain DSGVTQTPKHLITATGQRVTLRCSPRSGDLSVYWYQQSLDQGLQFLIQYYNGEERAKGNILERFSAQQFPDLHSELNLSSLELGDSALYFCASSVGTASSTDTQYFGPGTRLTVL.

This clone showed up just a few times. The rearrangement links TRBV9 to TRBJ2-7; D remains ambiguous. The CDR3 runs 13 residues. V lost 0 bases, J lost 0 bases, and 4 bases lay in between. Germline CDR1 is SGDLS and CDR2 is YYNGEE. The CDR3 bases are TGTGCCAGCAGCGTAGGAGTCTCCTACGAGCAGTACTTC. Translated, it gives CASSVGVSYEQYF.

This clone was seen more than once but under ten times. The chain employs TRBV18 and TRBJ2-7; TRBD1 agrees at 10 bases. From germline, CDR1 is KGHSH and CDR2 LQKENI. With 3 bases clipped from V and 2 bases from J, the junction kept 4 bases outside the gene matches. The CDR3 is 15 residues long. CDR3 nucleotide sequence: TGTGCCAGCTCACCCGGGACAGGGGCGGCCTACGAGCAGTACTTC. Its protein is CASSPGTGAAYEQYF.

The chain employs TRBV30 and TRBJ1-4, with 11 bases matching TRBD1. V was clipped by 3 bases and J by 7 bases; unmatched bases: 4. The CDR3 runs to 14 residues. The germline CDR1 and CDR2 sequences are GTSNPN and SVGIG (reference sequence). CDR3 protein: CAWSGQGAGEKLFF. In DNA form, the CDR3 reads TGTGCCTGGAGCGGACAGGGGGCTGGTGAAAAACTGTTTTTT. Full variable domain (missing parts from reference TRBV30 and TRBJ1-4): SQTIHQWPATLVQPVGSPLSLECTVEGTSNPNLYWYRQAAGRGLQLLFYSVGIGQISSEVPQNLSASRPQDRQFILSSKKLLLSDSGFYLCAWSGQGAGEKLFFGSGTQLSVL.

This clone has more than one count but fewer than ten. The V and J genes are TRBV10-3 and TRBJ2-7, with TRBD1 as a possible D gene (6 bases). The V gene's germline CDR1 is ENHRY and CDR2 SYGVKD. Between the trimmed V and J ends, which lost 2 bases and 2 bases, there was a span of 10 bases. The length of the CDR3 is 14 residues. As DNA, the CDR3 is TGTGCCATCAGTGAGAGGGGGAGCGCCTACGAGCAGTACTTC. It codes for CAISERGSAYEQYF.

This CDR3 reads CASSDVAVQNSPLHF. CDR3 nucleotides: TGTGCCAGCAGTGACGTGGCCGTTCAGAATTCACCCCTCCACTTT. The rearrangement uses TRBV2 and TRBJ1-6, with D uncertain. The CDR3 contains 15 residues. Germline V gives CDR1 SNHLY, CDR2 FYNNEI. The V end was cut by 3 bases, the J end by 7 bases, with 13 bases between.

In this sample, this clone turned up a few times. V and J are TRBV7-3 and TRBJ1-1, with TRBD1 as a possible D gene (6 bases). V was pared by 5 bases and J by 4 bases, with 14 bases between. This CDR3 spans 14 amino acids. Germline lookup yields CDR1 SGHTA and CDR2 FQGTGA. The CDR3, as DNA: TGTGCCAGCAGCGAACAGGGAAGTAGCACTGAAGCTTTCTTT. It specifies CASSEQGSSTEAFF.

The V gene is TRBV5-1, the J gene TRBJ2-4; 8 positions match TRBD1. The CDR3 totals 14 residues. Germline trimming cut 2 bases from V and 9 bases from J; bases unmatched to any gene: 7. Germline CDR1 reads SGHRS; CDR2 reads YFSETQ. CDR3 amino acids: CASSLGGQGSIQYF. DNA for the CDR3: TGCGCCAGCAGCTTAGGCGGACAGGGTTCCATTCAGTACTTC.

The sample holds a few counts of this clone. V is TRBV6-5 and J is TRBJ2-3, with 8 bases fitting TRBD2. Germline V CDR1 and CDR2: MNHEY, SVGAGI. V dropped 7 bases and J dropped 0; count of bases not matched to a gene: 3. The CDR3 spans 14 residues. The CDR3 spells CASNLAGSTDTQYF. CDR3 sequence (DNA): TGTGCCAGCAATTTAGCGGGGAGCACAGATACGCAGTATTTT.